This TCR beta chain was found in a study of T cell changes during pregnancy in multiple sclerosis. Per germline, CDR1 LNHDA and CDR2 SQIVND (reference sequence). The CDR3 spans 13 residues. V gave up 5 bases and J gave up 2 bases; unmatched junction bases: 1. The data were produced by immunoSEQ multiplex PCR, yet TCRdb's version contains in-frame clones alone and is incomplete. This sample has tens of thousands of clones, with over 85% found just once. The specimen was peripheral blood, collected in the second trimester of pregnancy. This chain joins TRBV19 and TRBJ2-5, with 8 positions matching TRBD1. The receptor's source is a female donor with multiple sclerosis, enrolled in a pregnancy study. CDR3 amino acids: CASSWDRQETQYF. The CDR3 DNA reads TGTGCCAGTAGTTGGGACAGGCAAGAGACCCAGTACTTC.